This TCR beta chain was sequenced in a study of technical replicates of blood from several donors. The repertoire was sequenced with immunoSEQ multiplex PCR; TCRdb's copy has only in-frame clones and lacks some. The data show fewer than 90,000 clones, about 94% seen once. This CDR3 region has 15 residues. Germline V gives CDR1 MNHNS, CDR2 SASEGT. Trimming removed 1 base from V and 8 bases from J, with 15 bases in between. This clonotype was sampled from a human donor in good health. This rearrangement joins TRBV6-1 to TRBJ1-5; no definite D call. Material for sequencing was T cells isolated from PBMCs. CDR3 sequence: CASSEGFGLREPQHF. CDR3 nucleotide sequence: TGTGCCAGCAGTGAAGGCTTCGGCCTGAGGGAGCCCCAGCATTTT.